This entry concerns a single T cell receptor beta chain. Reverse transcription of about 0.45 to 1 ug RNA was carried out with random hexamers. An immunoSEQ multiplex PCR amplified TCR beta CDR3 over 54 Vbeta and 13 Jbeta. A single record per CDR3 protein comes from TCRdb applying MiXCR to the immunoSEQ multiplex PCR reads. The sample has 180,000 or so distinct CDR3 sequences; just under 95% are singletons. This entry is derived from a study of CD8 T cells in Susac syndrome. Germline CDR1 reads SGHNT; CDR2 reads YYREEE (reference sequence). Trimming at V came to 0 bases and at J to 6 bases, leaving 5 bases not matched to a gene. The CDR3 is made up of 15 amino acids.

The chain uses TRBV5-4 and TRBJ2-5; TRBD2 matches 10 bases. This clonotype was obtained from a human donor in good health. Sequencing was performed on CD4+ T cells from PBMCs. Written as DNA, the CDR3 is TGTGCCAGCAGCTTGGACAGCGGGAGGGCCCAGACCCAGTACTTC. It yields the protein CASSLDSGRAQTQYF.